This record concerns one T cell receptor (beta chain) sequence. Its antigen is not known. The entry originates in a study of cytomegalovirus exposure and HLA in healthy donors. On the study more broadly: As an earlier analysis found, around 200 million T cells yielded 117 million unique TCR beta sequences.

The study's findings and limits: Reportedly, fewer N-insertions than the 666-donor mean appeared in an Asian-associated ancestry cluster in a later analysis.

Amplification used 60 Vbeta primers and 13 Jbeta primers. The repertoire was sequenced with immunoSEQ multiplex PCR; TCRdb's copy has only in-frame clones and lacks some. This table has 110,000 or so clones, roughly 72% appearing once. The CDR3 is 15 amino acids. Germline V CDR1 and CDR2: MNHEY, SVGAGI. V dropped 0 bases and J dropped 1 base, with 8 bases sitting between them. This sequence originates from a woman in her forties in good health and CMV-seropositive. What was sequenced was PBMCs. This chain uses TRBV6-5 with TRBJ2-3; D possibly corresponds to TRBD1 (6 bases). The CDR3 loop is CASSYSQGRTDTQYF. The CDR3 DNA is TGTGCCAGCAGTTACTCACAGGGACGCACAGATACGCAGTATTTT.